Here is one T cell receptor (beta chain) with its context. The antigen remains unidentified. The method was immunoSEQ multiplex PCR; TCRdb's version includes in-frame clones alone and lacks a portion of them. The data show 120,000 or so clones, about 90% seen once. These data belong to a study of T cell responses to AZD1222 COVID-19 vaccine. Broader study findings: Reportedly, nearly half the spike-specific TCRs target unmutated variant regions. It was only 6 or 7 AZD1222 recipients who were seropositive at baseline.

This receptor was identified in an adult in good health. Sequences were derived from peripheral blood, sampled on day 0 of AZD1222 vaccination.

The CDR3 protein is CASSLEQGLVNQPQHF. The CDR3 DNA reads TGTGCCAGCAGCTTGGAACAGGGGTTGGTCAATCAGCCCCAGCATTTT. V and J are TRBV7-8 and TRBJ1-5, with 7 bases matching TRBD1. The CDR3 is 16 residues long. Germline assignment: CDR1 SGHVS and CDR2 FQNEAQ. Losses at the gene ends were 3 bases for V and 3 bases for J; bases not matched to a gene: 8. Together with reference TRBV7-8 and TRBJ1-5, the CDR3 gives the full variable domain: GAGVSQSPRYKVAKRGQDVALRCDPISGHVSLFWYQQALGQGPEFLTYFQNEAQLDKSGLPSDRFFAERPEGSVSTLKIQRTQQEDSAVYLCASSLEQGLVNQPQHFGDGTRLSIL.